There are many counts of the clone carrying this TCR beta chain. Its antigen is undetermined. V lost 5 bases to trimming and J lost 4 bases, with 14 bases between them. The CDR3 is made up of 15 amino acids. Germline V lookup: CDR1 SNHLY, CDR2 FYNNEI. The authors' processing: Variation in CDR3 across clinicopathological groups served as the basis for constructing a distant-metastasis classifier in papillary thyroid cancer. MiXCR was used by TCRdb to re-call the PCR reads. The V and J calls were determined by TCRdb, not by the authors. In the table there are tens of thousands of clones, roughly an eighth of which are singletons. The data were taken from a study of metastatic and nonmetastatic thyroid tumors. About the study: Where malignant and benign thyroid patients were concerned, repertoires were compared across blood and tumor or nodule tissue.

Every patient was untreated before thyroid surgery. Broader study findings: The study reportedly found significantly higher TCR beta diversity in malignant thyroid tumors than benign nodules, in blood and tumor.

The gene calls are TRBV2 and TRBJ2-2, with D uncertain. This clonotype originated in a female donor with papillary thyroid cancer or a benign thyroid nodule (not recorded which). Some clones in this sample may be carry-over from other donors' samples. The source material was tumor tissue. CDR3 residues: CASSRRSSGTGELFF. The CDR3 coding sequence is TGTGCCAGCAGTAGACGTTCTTCGGGCACCGGGGAGCTGTTTTTT. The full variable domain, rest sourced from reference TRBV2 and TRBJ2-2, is EPEVTQTPSHQVTQMGQEVILRCVPISNHLYFYWYRQILGQKVEFLVSFYNNEISEKSEIFDDQFSVERPDGSNFTLKIRSTKLEDSAMYFCASSRRSSGTGELFFGEGSRLTVL.